This entry features one TCR beta chain sequence. Per the germline V gene, CDR1 is LNHNV and CDR2 is YYDKDF (reference sequence). Losses at the gene ends were 3 bases for V and 0 bases for J; bases not matched to a gene: 12. CDR3 length: 19 residues. The sample originates from a study of cytomegalovirus exposure and HLA in healthy donors. Clones were sequenced by immunoSEQ multiplex PCR, and TCRdb holds only the in-frame ones, with some missing. The sample holds some 130,000 clones; approximately 94% are singletons and the top ten take about 2%. The receptor was isolated from a man between 18 and 35 years old in good health and CMV-seropositive. The chain links TRBV15 to TRBJ2-1; 9 bases match TRBD1. Sequenced material: PBMCs. The CDR3 is CATSRPTGGLMSSYNEQFF. In nucleotides, the CDR3 is TGTGCCACCAGCAGGCCCACAGGGGGCCTCATGAGCTCCTACAATGAGCAGTTCTTC.